The rows below give T cell receptor beta chains drawn from one sample of a study of blood T cell repertoires in COVID-19. Sequencing was performed with immunoSEQ multiplex PCR; in TCRdb, only in-frame clones are kept and a portion is missing. The sample holds about 240,000 clones, approximately 90% seen once. Sequencing input: PBMCs or T cells enriched from blood (not recorded which). The receptor source for this set is a woman aged 30 to 39 who had recovered from COVID-19. The CDR3 runs from the conserved cysteine through the conserved F or W. Each record gives: V gene, clone size, D gene, J gene, CDR3 protein, CDR3 DNA. D genes are given only for firm matches. Rows may omit the clone size; those that give it use once, few, many or a size class.

V: TRBV7-9
size: -
D: -
J: TRBJ2-3
CDR3: CASSSDRGTDTQYF
DNA: TGTGCCAGCAGCTCCGACAGAGGCACAGATACGCAGTATTTT

V: TRBV6-5
size: -
D: -
J: TRBJ2-1
CDR3: CASSYSTGSNEQFF
DNA: TGTGCCAGCAGTTACTCTACAGGGTCCAATGAGCAGTTCTTC

V: TRBV9
size: -
D: TRBD1
J: TRBJ2-1
CDR3: CASSVAGGGGSREQFF
DNA: TGTGCCAGCAGCGTAGCAGGGGGCGGCGGTTCACGGGAGCAGTTCTTC

V: TRBV24-1
size: -
D: -
J: TRBJ2-1
CDR3: CATSPAGATNEQFF
DNA: TGTGCCACCAGTCCCGCGGGGGCAACCAATGAGCAGTTCTTC

V: TRBV9
size: -
D: -
J: TRBJ1-4
CDR3: CASSVLPGDEKLFF
DNA: TGTGCCAGCAGCGTATTGCCAGGGGATGAAAAACTGTTTTTT

V: TRBV7-9
size: -
D: TRBD2
J: TRBJ2-1
CDR3: CASSPGTSGRGEQFF
DNA: TGTGCCAGCAGCCCGGGCACTAGCGGGAGGGGTGAGCAGTTCTTC

V: TRBV18
size: -
D: -
J: TRBJ1-5
CDR3: CASSPQTAYSNQPQHF
DNA: TGTGCCAGCTCACCGCAGACAGCGTATAGCAATCAGCCCCAGCATTTT

V: TRBV13
size: -
D: TRBD2
J: TRBJ2-3
CDR3: CASSPSSPSGIGDTQYF
DNA: TGTGCCAGCAGCCCGAGTAGTCCTAGCGGGATAGGAGATACGCAGTATTTT

V: TRBV28
size: -
D: TRBD2
J: TRBJ2-3
CDR3: CASSLAGATDTQYF
DNA: TGTGCCAGCAGTTTAGCGGGAGCCACAGATACGCAGTATTTT

V: TRBV7-2
size: few
D: -
J: TRBJ2-1
CDR3: CASGGESGYNEQFF
DNA: TGTGCCAGCGGCGGGGAGTCTGGTTACAATGAGCAGTTCTTC

V: TRBV28
size: -
D: -
J: TRBJ1-5
CDR3: CASTLTGGSVNQPQHF
DNA: TGTGCCAGCACCCTGACGGGAGGCTCGGTCAATCAGCCCCAGCATTTT

V: TRBV5-1
size: -
D: -
J: TRBJ2-4
CDR3: CASSPESSLDIQYF
DNA: TGCGCCAGCAGCCCCGAGAGTAGTCTCGACATTCAGTACTTC

V: TRBV5-4
size: -
D: -
J: TRBJ2-1
CDR3: CASSRQQASYNEQFF
DNA: TGTGCCAGCAGCCGCCAACAGGCCTCCTACAATGAGCAGTTCTTC

V: TRBV4-1
size: few
D: -
J: TRBJ2-7
CDR3: CASSQDSGESYEQYF
DNA: TGCGCCAGCAGCCAAGACTCAGGGGAATCCTACGAGCAGTACTTC

V: TRBV5-4
size: -
D: TRBD2
J: TRBJ2-4
CDR3: CASSLGGTSAQNIQYF
DNA: TGTGCCAGCAGCTTGGGTGGGACTAGCGCCCAAAACATTCAGTACTTC